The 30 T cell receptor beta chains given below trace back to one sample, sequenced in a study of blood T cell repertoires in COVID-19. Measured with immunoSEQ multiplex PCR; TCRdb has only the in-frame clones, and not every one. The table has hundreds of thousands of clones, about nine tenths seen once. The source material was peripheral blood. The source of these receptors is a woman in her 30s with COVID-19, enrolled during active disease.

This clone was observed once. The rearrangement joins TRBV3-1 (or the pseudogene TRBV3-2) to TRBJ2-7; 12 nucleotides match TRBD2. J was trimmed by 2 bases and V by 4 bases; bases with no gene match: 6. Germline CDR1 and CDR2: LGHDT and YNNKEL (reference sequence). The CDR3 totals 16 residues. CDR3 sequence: CASSPWTSGITYEQYF. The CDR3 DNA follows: TGTGCCAGCAGCCCCTGGACTAGCGGGATTACCTACGAGCAGTACTTC.

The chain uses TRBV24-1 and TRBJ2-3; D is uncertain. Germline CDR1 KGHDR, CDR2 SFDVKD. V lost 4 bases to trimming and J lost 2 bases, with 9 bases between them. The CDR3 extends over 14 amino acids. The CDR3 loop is CATSDRSYTDTQYF. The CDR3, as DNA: TGTGCCACCAGTGACCGCAGTTACACAGATACGCAGTATTTT.

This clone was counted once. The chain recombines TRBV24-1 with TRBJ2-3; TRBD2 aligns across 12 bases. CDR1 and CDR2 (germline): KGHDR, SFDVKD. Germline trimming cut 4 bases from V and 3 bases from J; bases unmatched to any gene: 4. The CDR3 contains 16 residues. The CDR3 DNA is TGTGCCACCAGTGACCCTAGCGGGAGGGGGACAGATACGCAGTATTTT. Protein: CATSDPSGRGTDTQYF.

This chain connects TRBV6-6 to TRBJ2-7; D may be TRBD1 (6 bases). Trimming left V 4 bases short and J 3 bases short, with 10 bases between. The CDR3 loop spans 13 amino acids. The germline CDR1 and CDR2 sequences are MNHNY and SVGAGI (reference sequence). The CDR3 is CASSFDRNYEQYF. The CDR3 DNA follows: TGTGCCAGCAGTTTCGACAGGAACTACGAGCAGTACTTC.

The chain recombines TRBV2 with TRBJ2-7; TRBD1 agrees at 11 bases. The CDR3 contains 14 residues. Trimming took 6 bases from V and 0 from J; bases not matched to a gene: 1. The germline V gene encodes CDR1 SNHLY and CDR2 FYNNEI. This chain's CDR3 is CASRGQGASYEQYF. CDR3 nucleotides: TGTGCCAGCAGAGGACAGGGGGCCTCCTACGAGCAGTACTTC.

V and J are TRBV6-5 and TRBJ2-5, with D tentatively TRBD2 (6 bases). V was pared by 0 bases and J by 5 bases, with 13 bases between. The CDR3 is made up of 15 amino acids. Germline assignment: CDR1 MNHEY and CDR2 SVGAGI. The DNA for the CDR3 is TGTGCCAGCAGTTACTCGCGGGGCTTGGGGGAGACCCAGTACTTC. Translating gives CASSYSRGLGETQYF.

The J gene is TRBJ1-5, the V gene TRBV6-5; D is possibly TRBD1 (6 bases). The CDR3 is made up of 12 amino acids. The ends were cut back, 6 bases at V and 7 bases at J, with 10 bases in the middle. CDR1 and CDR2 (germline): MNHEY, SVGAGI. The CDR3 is CASSDRNQPQHF. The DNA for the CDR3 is TGTGCCAGCAGCGACAGGAACCAGCCCCAGCATTTT.

The CDR3: CASSLTGTTEKLFF. Written as DNA, the CDR3 is TGCGCCAGCAGCTTAACAGGGACAACGGAAAAACTGTTTTTT. The chain carries TRBV5-1 and TRBJ1-4, with a weak D call TRBD1 (6 bases). V lost 2 bases and J lost 8, with 13 bases in between. CDR1 is SGHRS, CDR2 YFSETQ, per germline. The CDR3 is 14 amino acids.

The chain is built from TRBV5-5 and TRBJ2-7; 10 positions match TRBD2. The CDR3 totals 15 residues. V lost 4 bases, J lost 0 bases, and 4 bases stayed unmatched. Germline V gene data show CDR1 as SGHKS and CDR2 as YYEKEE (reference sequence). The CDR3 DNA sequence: TGTGCCAGCAGCCCCGGACTAGCGGCCTCCTACGAGCAGTACTTC. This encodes CASSPGLAASYEQYF.

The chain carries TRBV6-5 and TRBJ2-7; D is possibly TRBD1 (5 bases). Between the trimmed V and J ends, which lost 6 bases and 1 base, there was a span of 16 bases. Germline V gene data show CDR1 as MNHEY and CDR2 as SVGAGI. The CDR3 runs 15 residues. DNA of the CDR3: TGTGCCAGCAGCAATACCAGGGTCCTTTCCTACGAGCAGTACTTC. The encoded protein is CASSNTRVLSYEQYF.

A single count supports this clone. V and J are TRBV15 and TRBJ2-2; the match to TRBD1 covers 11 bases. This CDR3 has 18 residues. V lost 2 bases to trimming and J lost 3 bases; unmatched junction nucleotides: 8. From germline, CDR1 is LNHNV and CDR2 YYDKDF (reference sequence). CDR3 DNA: TGTGCCACCAGCAGATCAGGTCGGGACAGGGGGTACACCGGGGAGCTGTTTTTT. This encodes CATSRSGRDRGYTGELFF. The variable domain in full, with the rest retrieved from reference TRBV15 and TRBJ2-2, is DAMVIQNPRYQVTQFGKPVTLSCSQTLNHNVMYWYQQKSSQAPKLLFHYYDKDFNNEADTPDNFQSRRPNTSFCFLDIRSPGLGDTAMYLCATSRSGRDRGYTGELFFGEGSRLTVL.

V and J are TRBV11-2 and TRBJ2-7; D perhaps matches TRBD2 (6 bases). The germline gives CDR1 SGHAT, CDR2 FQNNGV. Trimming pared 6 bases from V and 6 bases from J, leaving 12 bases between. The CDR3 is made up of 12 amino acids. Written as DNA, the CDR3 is TGTGCCAGCAGGAAATCGGGGGTCGAGCAGTACTTC. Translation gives CASRKSGVEQYF. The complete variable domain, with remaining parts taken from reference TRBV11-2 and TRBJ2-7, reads EAGVAQSPRYKIIEKRQSVAFWCNPISGHATLYWYQQILGQGPKLLIQFQNNGVVDDSQLPKDRFSAERLKGVDSTLKIQPAKLEDSAVYLCASRKSGVEQYFGPGTRLTVT.

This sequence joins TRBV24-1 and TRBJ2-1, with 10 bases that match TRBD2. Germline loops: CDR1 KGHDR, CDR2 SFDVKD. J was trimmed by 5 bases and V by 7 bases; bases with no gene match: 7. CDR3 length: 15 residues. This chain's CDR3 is CATRHGTSENNEQFF. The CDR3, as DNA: TGTGCCACCAGGCACGGGACTAGCGAGAACAATGAGCAGTTCTTC.

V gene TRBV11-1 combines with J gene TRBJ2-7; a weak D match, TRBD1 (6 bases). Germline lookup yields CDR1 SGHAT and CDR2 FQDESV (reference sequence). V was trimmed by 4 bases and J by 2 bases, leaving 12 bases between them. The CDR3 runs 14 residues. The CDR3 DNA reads TGTGCCAGCAGCTCTCCAGACAGGCCCTACGAGCAGTACTTC. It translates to CASSSPDRPYEQYF.

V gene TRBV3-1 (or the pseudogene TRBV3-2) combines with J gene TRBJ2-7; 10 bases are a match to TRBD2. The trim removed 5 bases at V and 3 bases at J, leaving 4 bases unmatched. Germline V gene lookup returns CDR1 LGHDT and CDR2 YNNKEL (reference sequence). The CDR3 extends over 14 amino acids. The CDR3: CASSERTSGYEQYF. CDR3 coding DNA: TGTGCCAGCAGCGAAAGGACTAGCGGCTACGAGCAGTACTTC.

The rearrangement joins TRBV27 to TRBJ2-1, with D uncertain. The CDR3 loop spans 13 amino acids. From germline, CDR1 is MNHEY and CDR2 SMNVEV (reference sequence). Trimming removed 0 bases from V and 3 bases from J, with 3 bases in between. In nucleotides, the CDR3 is TGTGCCAGCAGTTTATCCAGCTACAATGAGCAGTTCTTC. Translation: CASSLSSYNEQFF.

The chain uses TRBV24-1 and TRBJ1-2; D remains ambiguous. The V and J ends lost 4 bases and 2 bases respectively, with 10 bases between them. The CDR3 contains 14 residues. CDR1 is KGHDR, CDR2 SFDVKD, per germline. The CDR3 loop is CATSDPTGNYGYTF. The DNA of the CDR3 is TGTGCCACCAGTGACCCGACGGGAAACTATGGCTACACCTTC.

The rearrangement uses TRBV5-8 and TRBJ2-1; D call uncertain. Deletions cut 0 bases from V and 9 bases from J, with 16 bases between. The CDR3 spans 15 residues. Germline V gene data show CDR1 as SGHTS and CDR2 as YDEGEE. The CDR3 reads CASSLGFSSRGEQFF. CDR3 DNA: TGTGCCAGCAGCTTGGGGTTCAGTTCACGAGGTGAGCAGTTCTTC.

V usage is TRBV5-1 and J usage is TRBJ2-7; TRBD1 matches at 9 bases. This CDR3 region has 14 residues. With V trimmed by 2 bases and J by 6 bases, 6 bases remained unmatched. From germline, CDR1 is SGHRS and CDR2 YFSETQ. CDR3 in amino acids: CASSFGTGLVEQYF. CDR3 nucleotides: TGCGCCAGCAGCTTCGGGACAGGGTTAGTCGAGCAGTACTTC.

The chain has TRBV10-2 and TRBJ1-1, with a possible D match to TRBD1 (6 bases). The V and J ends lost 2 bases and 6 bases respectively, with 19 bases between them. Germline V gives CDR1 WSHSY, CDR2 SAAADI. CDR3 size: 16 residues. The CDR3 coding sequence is TGCGCCAGCAGTGAGGGGGGCAGGGGAGGGAAATCTGAAGCTTTCTTT. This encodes CASSEGGRGGKSEAFF.

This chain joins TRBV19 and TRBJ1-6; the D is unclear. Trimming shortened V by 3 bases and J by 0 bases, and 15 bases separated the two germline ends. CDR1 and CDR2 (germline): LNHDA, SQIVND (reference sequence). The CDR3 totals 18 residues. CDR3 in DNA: TGTGCCAGTAGTATGGATGGCGGATTGAGCTCCTATAATTCACCCCTCCACTTT. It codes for CASSMDGGLSSYNSPLHF.

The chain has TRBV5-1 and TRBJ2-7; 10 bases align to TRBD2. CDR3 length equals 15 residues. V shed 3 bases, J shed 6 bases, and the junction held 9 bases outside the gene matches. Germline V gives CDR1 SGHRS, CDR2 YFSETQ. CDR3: CASSSLAGEASEQYF. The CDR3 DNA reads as TGCGCCAGCAGCTCTCTAGCGGGAGAGGCGTCCGAGCAGTACTTC.

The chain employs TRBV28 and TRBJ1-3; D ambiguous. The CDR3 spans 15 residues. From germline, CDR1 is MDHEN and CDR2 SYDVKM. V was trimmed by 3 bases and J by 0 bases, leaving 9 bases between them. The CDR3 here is CASSFGGSSGNTIYF. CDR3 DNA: TGTGCCAGCAGTTTCGGTGGTTCCTCTGGAAACACCATATATTTT.

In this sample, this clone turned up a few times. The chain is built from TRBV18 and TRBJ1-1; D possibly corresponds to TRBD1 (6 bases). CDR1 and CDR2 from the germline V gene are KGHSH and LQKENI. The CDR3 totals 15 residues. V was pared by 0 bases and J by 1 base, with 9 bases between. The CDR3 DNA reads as TGTGCCAGCTCACCACCGGCAGGGGCGAACACTGAAGCTTTCTTT. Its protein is CASSPPAGANTEAFF.

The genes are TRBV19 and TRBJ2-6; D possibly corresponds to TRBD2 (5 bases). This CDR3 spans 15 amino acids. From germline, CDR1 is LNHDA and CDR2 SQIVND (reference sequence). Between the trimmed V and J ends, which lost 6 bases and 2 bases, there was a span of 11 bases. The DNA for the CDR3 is TGTGCCAGTAGCCCGGGGTCCACTGGGGCCAACGTCCTGACTTTC. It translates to CASSPGSTGANVLTF.

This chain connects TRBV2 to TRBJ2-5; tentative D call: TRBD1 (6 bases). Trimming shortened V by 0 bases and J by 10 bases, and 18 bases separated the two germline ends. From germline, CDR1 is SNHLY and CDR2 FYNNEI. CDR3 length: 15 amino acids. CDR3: CASSEALGQSPGQYF. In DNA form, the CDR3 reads TGTGCCAGCAGTGAAGCGCTAGGACAGAGCCCGGGCCAGTACTTC.

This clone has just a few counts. This CDR3 reads CAISESRSEAFF. The CDR3 coding sequence is TGTGCCATCAGTGAGTCGAGATCTGAAGCTTTCTTT. The V gene is TRBV10-3, the J gene TRBJ1-1, with D hard to call. The CDR3 contains 12 residues. Trimming cost V 0 bases and J 6 bases, with 5 bases left between them. Germline V gene data show CDR1 as ENHRY and CDR2 as SYGVKD.

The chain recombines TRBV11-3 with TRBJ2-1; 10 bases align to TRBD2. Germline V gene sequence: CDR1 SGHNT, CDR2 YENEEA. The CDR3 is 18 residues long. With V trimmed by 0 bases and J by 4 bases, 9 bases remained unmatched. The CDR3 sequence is CASSLEASGSSLYNEQFF. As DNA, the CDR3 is TGTGCCAGCAGCTTAGAGGCTAGCGGGAGCTCCCTTTACAATGAGCAGTTCTTC.

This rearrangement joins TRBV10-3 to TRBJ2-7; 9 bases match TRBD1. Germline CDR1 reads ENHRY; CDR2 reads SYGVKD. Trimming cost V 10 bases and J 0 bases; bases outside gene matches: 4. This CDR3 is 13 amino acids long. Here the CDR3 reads CASRDRDSYEQYF. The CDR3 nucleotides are TGTGCCAGCCGGGACAGGGACTCCTACGAGCAGTACTTC.

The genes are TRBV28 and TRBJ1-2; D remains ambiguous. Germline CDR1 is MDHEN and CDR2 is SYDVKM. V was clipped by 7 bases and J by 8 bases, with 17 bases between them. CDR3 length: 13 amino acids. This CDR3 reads CASTPAVAGGYTF. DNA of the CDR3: TGTGCCAGCACCCCGGCAGTGGCGGGCGGCTACACCTTC.